This paragraph reports one T cell receptor (beta chain). Its antigen is not identified. Indicated treatment: oral pan-JAK inhibitor, 5-10 mg twice daily. The sample belongs to a study of CD8+ T cells in alopecia areata. Study-level points and caveats: In scalp and blood, many expanded lesional clones persisted during tofacitinib.

RNA, once extracted, was reverse transcribed into cDNA for use as the sequencing template. Generated by immunoSEQ multiplex PCR, the TCRdb table keeps only in-frame clones and is missing some. The repertoire includes 120,000 or so clones, 50% to 75% of them detected once, and 30% sits in the top ten. V was shortened by 1 base and J by 1 base, with 16 bases between the two germline ends. The CDR3 sequence is 17 residues long. From germline, CDR1 is MNHNS and CDR2 SASEGT. This rearrangement joins TRBV6-1 to TRBJ2-5; D may be TRBD2 (5 bases). The sequence was collected from a human donor with alopecia areata. The sample consisted of CD8+ T cells sorted from blood, taken at week 4, from a patient treated with tofacitinib. The CDR3 is CASSEGWEITSQETQYF. Written as DNA, the CDR3 is TGTGCCAGCAGTGAAGGTTGGGAGATTACATCCCAAGAGACCCAGTACTTC.